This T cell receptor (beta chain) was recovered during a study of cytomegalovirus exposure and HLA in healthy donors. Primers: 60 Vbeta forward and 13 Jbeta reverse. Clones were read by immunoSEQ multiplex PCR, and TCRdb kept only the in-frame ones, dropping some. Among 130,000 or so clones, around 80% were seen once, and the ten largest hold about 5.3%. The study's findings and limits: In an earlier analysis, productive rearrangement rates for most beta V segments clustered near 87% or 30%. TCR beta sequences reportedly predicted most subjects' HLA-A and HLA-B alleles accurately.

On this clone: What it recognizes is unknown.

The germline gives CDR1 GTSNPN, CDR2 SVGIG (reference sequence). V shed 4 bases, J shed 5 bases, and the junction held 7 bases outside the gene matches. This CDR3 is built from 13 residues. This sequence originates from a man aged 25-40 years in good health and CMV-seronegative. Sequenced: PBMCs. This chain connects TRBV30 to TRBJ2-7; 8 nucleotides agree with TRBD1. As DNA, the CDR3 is TGTGCCTGGAACTCCGGGACAGGCGACGAGCAGTACTTC. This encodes CAWNSGTGDEQYF.